Following are 3 T cell receptor beta chains from one sample sequenced in a study of PD-L1 blockade in urothelial cancer. Time point of the sample: peripheral blood 6 weeks after treatment start. Profiled with immunoSEQ multiplex PCR; TCRdb holds only in-frame clones, not every one. The table records 29,000 or so clones, about 80% of them present only once. The sample consisted of PBMCs, taken around atezolizumab (anti-PD-L1) treatment. All receptors come from a man aged 70-80 years with urothelial cancer.

The sample holds one count of this clone. The chain couples TRBV15 to TRBJ2-1; no reliable D call. The CDR3 runs to 15 residues. Germline V gene sequence: CDR1 LNHNV, CDR2 YYDKDF (reference sequence). The V end lost 3 bases, the J end lost 4 bases, and 13 bases lay between the germline ends. CDR3 nucleotides: TGTGCCACCAGCAGGCTAGGAGATTCGTACAATGAGCAGTTCTTC. Translated, it gives CATSRLGDSYNEQFF.

V and J are TRBV6-5 and TRBJ1-1, with 8 bases aligning to TRBD1. The CDR3 loop spans 13 amino acids. The V gene end was trimmed by 6 bases and the J gene end by 9 bases; junction bases not matched to a gene: 9. Germline CDR1 reads MNHEY; CDR2 reads SVGAGI. In DNA form, the CDR3 reads TGTGCCAGCAGGTATGACAGGGGACGGAAAGCTTTCTTT. This codes for CASRYDRGRKAFF.

The J gene is TRBJ1-4, the V gene TRBV30; D remains unclear. Germline assignment: CDR1 GTSNPN and CDR2 SVGIG (reference sequence). Trimming took 0 bases from V and 8 from J, leaving 10 bases between them. The CDR3 runs 13 residues. CDR3 DNA sequence: TGTGCCTGGAGTGTAGGAGGGAACGAAAAACTGTTTTTT. Its protein product is CAWSVGGNEKLFF.